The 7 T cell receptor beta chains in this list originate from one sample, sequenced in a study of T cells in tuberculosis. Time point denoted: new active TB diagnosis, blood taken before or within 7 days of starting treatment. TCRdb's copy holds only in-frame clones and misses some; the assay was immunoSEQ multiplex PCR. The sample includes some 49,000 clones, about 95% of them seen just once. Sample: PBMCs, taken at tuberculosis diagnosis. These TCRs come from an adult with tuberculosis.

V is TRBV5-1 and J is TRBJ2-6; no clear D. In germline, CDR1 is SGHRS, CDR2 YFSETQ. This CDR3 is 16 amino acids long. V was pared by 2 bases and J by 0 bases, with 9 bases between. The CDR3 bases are TGCGCCAGCAGCTTATCCCACAACTCTGGGGCCAACGTCCTGACTTTC. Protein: CASSLSHNSGANVLTF.

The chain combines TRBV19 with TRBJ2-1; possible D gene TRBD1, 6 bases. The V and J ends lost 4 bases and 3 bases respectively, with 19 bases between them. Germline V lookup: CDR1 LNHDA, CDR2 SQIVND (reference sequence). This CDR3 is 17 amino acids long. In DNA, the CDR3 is TGTGCCAGTAGTAGGGGCTGGTGGAGACAGGTCTACAATGAGCAGTTCTTC. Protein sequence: CASSRGWWRQVYNEQFF.

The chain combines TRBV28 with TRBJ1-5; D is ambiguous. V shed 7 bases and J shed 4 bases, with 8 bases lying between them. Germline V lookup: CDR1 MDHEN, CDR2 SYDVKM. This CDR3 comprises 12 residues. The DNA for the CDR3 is TGTGCCAGCAAATTAGTTAATCAGCCCCAGCATTTT. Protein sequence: CASKLVNQPQHF.

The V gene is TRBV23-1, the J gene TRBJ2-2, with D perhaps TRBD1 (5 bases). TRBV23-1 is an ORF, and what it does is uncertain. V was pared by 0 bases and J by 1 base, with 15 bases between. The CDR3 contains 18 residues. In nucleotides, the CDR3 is TGCGCCAGCAGTCAATCGGCAGGGCTCCGGCAGAACACCGGGGAGCTGTTTTTT. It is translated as CASSQSAGLRQNTGELFF.

This CDR3 reads CASSFGTTFSYNEQFF. CDR3 bases: TGCGCCAGCAGCTTCGGGACTACGTTCTCCTACAATGAGCAGTTCTTC. The V gene is TRBV5-1, the J gene TRBJ2-1, with TRBD2 identical over 7 bases. This CDR3 contains 16 residues. The germline gives CDR1 SGHRS, CDR2 YFSETQ. With 2 bases clipped from V and 0 bases from J, the junction kept 5 bases outside the gene matches.

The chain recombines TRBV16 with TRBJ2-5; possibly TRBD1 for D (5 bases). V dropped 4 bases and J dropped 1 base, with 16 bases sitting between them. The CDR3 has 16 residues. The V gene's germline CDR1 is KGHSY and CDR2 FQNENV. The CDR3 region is CASSPLNPGLQETQYF. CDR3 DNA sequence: TGTGCCAGCAGCCCCCTCAATCCAGGGCTCCAAGAGACCCAGTACTTC.

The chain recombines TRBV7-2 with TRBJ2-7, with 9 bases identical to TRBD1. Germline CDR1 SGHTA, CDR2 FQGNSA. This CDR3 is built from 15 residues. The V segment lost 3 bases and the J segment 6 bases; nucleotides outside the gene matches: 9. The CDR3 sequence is CASSFGHDRGGEQYF. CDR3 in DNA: TGTGCCAGCAGCTTCGGTCACGACAGGGGGGGCGAGCAGTACTTC.